This T cell receptor (beta chain) was profiled in a study of T cells expressing NK-cell markers. On the study more broadly: It was sorted CD3+CD56-NKG2C+, CD3+CD56+NKG2C- and CD3+CD56+NKG2C+ T cells that provided the TCR beta repertoires.

The CDR3 is 15 amino acids. Germline V CDR1 and CDR2: ENHRY, SYGVKD. Libraries used 5'RACE template switching adding universal primer site and UMIs. TCRdb reanalyzed the 5' RACE reads, giving one entry per CDR3 protein sequence and no DNA. The sample has hundreds of thousands of distinct CDR3 sequences, and its top ten clones hold roughly 3.4%. Worth noting for this clonotype: Antigen unknown.

Study results and limitations: HCMV specificity of the expanded NKG2C+ T cell clones stayed unclear.

The chain couples TRBV10-3 to TRBJ2-5; checking the TCRdb D call of TRBD1 is not possible without DNA. Sequenced: blood T cells: a sorted CD56 or NKG2C T cell subset, CD4+ or CD8+ T cells, or bulk PBMC T cells (not recorded which). The clonotype was recovered from a man younger than 30 in good health. CDR3 sequence reads: CAISEGQGSVETQYF.